A selection of T cell receptor beta chains follows, all from one sample in a study of blood T cell repertoires in COVID-19. Sequencing used immunoSEQ multiplex PCR; TCRdb keeps in-frame clones, though not all of them. The sample records about 110,000 clones, about two thirds being singletons. Sequencing input: peripheral blood. The receptors originated from a woman aged 40 to 50 with acute or convalescent COVID-19. Both conserved end residues are part of each CDR3. Each record gives: J gene, clone size, V gene, D gene, CDR3 protein, CDR3 DNA. A D gene is named only where the DNA matches it firmly. Clone size is shown for a subset of rows, as once, few, many or a class of expanded clone.

j_gene: TRBJ1-2
abundance: NA
v_gene: TRBV7-9
d_gene: TRBD1
CDR3aa: CASSLADRGGYTF
CDR3nt: TGTGCCAGCAGCTTAGCGGACAGGGGAGGCTACACCTTC

j_gene: TRBJ2-7
abundance: NA
v_gene: TRBV5-1
d_gene: TRBD1
CDR3aa: CASSLNRDSKGMVQYF
CDR3nt: TGCGCCAGCAGCTTAAACCGGGACAGCAAGGGGATGGTGCAGTACTTC

j_gene: TRBJ2-1
abundance: few
v_gene: TRBV9
d_gene: NA
CDR3aa: CASSAQPGGVLYNEQFF
CDR3nt: TGTGCCAGCAGCGCCCAGCCCGGGGGTGTGTTGTACAATGAGCAGTTCTTC

j_gene: TRBJ1-1
abundance: NA
v_gene: TRBV5-6
d_gene: TRBD1
CDR3aa: CASSAGGFVNTEAFF
CDR3nt: TGTGCCAGCAGCGCAGGGGGATTTGTGAACACTGAAGCTTTCTTT

j_gene: TRBJ1-3
abundance: once
v_gene: TRBV27
d_gene: NA
CDR3aa: CASSFAEGNTIYF
CDR3nt: TGTGCCAGCAGCTTTGCGGAGGGAAACACCATATATTTT

j_gene: TRBJ1-1
abundance: many
v_gene: TRBV4-3
d_gene: NA
CDR3aa: CASSQDWLGGTEAFF
CDR3nt: TGCGCCAGCAGCCAAGATTGGTTAGGAGGCACTGAAGCTTTCTTT

j_gene: TRBJ1-2
abundance: NA
v_gene: TRBV5-1
d_gene: NA
CDR3aa: CASSLTGGGYTF
CDR3nt: TGCGCCAGCAGCTTGACAGGCGGTGGCTACACCTTC

j_gene: TRBJ2-3
abundance: once
v_gene: TRBV18
d_gene: NA
CDR3aa: CASSPPSTVDTQYF
CDR3nt: TGTGCCAGCTCACCACCCTCGACAGTAGATACGCAGTATTTT

j_gene: TRBJ2-1
abundance: NA
v_gene: TRBV4-2
d_gene: NA
CDR3aa: CASSQDLAGSYNEQFF
CDR3nt: TGTGCCAGCAGCCAAGATTTGGCGGGGAGCTACAATGAGCAGTTCTTC

j_gene: TRBJ2-3
abundance: few
v_gene: TRBV12-5
d_gene: TRBD2
CDR3aa: CASGLGGGLAGLADTQYF
CDR3nt: TGTGCTAGTGGACTTGGGGGGGGACTAGCGGGATTAGCAGATACGCAGTATTTT

j_gene: TRBJ2-7
abundance: once
v_gene: TRBV4-3
d_gene: NA
CDR3aa: CASSPGLLYEQYF
CDR3nt: TGCGCCAGCAGCCCTGGACTCCTCTACGAGCAGTACTTC

j_gene: TRBJ2-1
abundance: NA
v_gene: TRBV7-8
d_gene: NA
CDR3aa: CASSFQATYNEQFF
CDR3nt: TGTGCCAGCAGCTTCCAGGCGACCTACAATGAGCAGTTCTTC

j_gene: TRBJ2-2
abundance: NA
v_gene: TRBV10-3
d_gene: TRBD1
CDR3aa: CAISGQGKVSGELFF
CDR3nt: TGTGCCATCAGTGGACAGGGAAAAGTTTCCGGGGAGCTGTTTTTT

j_gene: TRBJ2-7
abundance: NA
v_gene: TRBV5-1
d_gene: NA
CDR3aa: CASSYEPLYEQYF
CDR3nt: TGCGCCAGCAGCTATGAGCCCCTCTACGAGCAGTACTTC

j_gene: TRBJ2-7
abundance: NA
v_gene: TRBV7-9
d_gene: NA
CDR3aa: CASSKHRDSYEQYF
CDR3nt: TGTGCCAGCAGCAAACACCGGGACTCCTACGAGCAGTACTTC

j_gene: TRBJ2-1
abundance: many
v_gene: TRBV18
d_gene: TRBD1
CDR3aa: CASSRRQGVSYNEQFF
CDR3nt: TGTGCCAGCTCACGGAGACAGGGGGTTTCCTACAATGAGCAGTTCTTC

j_gene: TRBJ1-5
abundance: NA
v_gene: TRBV24-1
d_gene: NA
CDR3aa: CATSDEGVSNQPQHF
CDR3nt: TGTGCCACCAGTGATGAGGGCGTAAGCAATCAGCCCCAGCATTTT

j_gene: TRBJ1-5
abundance: NA
v_gene: TRBV15
d_gene: TRBD1
CDR3aa: CATSRDRTGYQPQHF
CDR3nt: TGTGCCACCAGCAGAGATAGGACAGGTTATCAGCCCCAGCATTTT

j_gene: TRBJ1-4
abundance: NA
v_gene: TRBV6-6
d_gene: TRBD1
CDR3aa: CASSYGDRVGEKLFF
CDR3nt: TGTGCCAGCAGTTACGGAGACAGGGTCGGAGAAAAACTGTTTTTT

j_gene: TRBJ2-3
abundance: NA
v_gene: TRBV2
d_gene: NA
CDR3aa: CASSGGANTDTQYF
CDR3nt: TGTGCCAGCAGTGGCGGGGCCAACACAGATACGCAGTATTTT

j_gene: TRBJ1-1
abundance: few
v_gene: TRBV5-8
d_gene: NA
CDR3aa: CASSWGLLNTEAFF
CDR3nt: TGTGCCAGCAGCTGGGGACTGTTGAACACTGAAGCTTTCTTT

j_gene: TRBJ2-7
abundance: NA
v_gene: TRBV21-1
d_gene: NA
CDR3aa: CASSKVDSYEQYF
CDR3nt: TGTGCCAGCAGCAAAGTCGACAGTTACGAGCAGTACTTC

j_gene: TRBJ1-2
abundance: NA
v_gene: TRBV16
d_gene: NA
CDR3aa: CASSPEVNYGYTF
CDR3nt: TGTGCCAGCAGCCCAGAAGTTAACTATGGCTACACCTTC

j_gene: TRBJ2-7
abundance: few
v_gene: TRBV14
d_gene: TRBD1
CDR3aa: CASSRQGGAEQYF
CDR3nt: TGTGCCAGCAGCCGACAGGGGGGTGCCGAGCAGTACTTC

j_gene: TRBJ2-1
abundance: NA
v_gene: TRBV7-9
d_gene: NA
CDR3aa: CASSSRDEQFF
CDR3nt: TGTGCCAGCAGCTCCCGCGATGAGCAGTTCTTC

j_gene: TRBJ2-5
abundance: NA
v_gene: TRBV5-4
d_gene: TRBD2
CDR3aa: CASSLGTSGPETQYF
CDR3nt: TGTGCCAGCAGCTTGGGGACTAGCGGGCCAGAGACCCAGTACTTC

j_gene: TRBJ2-3
abundance: NA
v_gene: TRBV6-2/TRBV6-3
d_gene: TRBD1
CDR3aa: CASSYVDRDADTQYF
CDR3nt: TGTGCCAGCAGTTACGTGGACAGGGATGCAGATACGCAGTATTTT

j_gene: TRBJ2-2
abundance: NA
v_gene: TRBV29-1
d_gene: TRBD1
CDR3aa: CSVAGSGQGATGELFF
CDR3nt: TGCAGCGTGGCCGGGTCAGGACAGGGGGCGACCGGGGAGCTGTTTTTT

j_gene: TRBJ2-5
abundance: NA
v_gene: TRBV5-6
d_gene: TRBD1
CDR3aa: CASSSTGVALQETQYF
CDR3nt: TGTGCCAGCAGCTCTACAGGGGTTGCCCTCCAAGAGACCCAGTACTTC

j_gene: TRBJ1-6
abundance: NA
v_gene: TRBV10-3
d_gene: NA
CDR3aa: CAISESEGSSYNSPLHF
CDR3nt: TGTGCCATCAGTGAGTCGGAGGGAAGCTCCTATAATTCACCCCTCCACTTT

j_gene: TRBJ1-2
abundance: once
v_gene: TRBV6-4
d_gene: NA
CDR3aa: CAINRRGARSYGYTF
CDR3nt: TGTGCCATCAATAGGCGTGGGGCGCGGAGCTATGGCTACACCTTC

j_gene: TRBJ2-2
abundance: NA
v_gene: TRBV5-1
d_gene: TRBD1
CDR3aa: CASSPETGGTGELFF
CDR3nt: TGCGCCAGCAGCCCGGAGACAGGGGGCACCGGGGAGCTGTTTTTT

j_gene: TRBJ2-1
abundance: NA
v_gene: TRBV5-1
d_gene: TRBD2
CDR3aa: CASSLGTSSVIYEQFF
CDR3nt: TGCGCCAGCAGCTTGGGGACTAGCAGCGTGATCTATGAGCAGTTCTTC

j_gene: TRBJ1-4
abundance: NA
v_gene: TRBV11-2
d_gene: NA
CDR3aa: CASSLQTGEKLFF
CDR3nt: TGTGCCAGCAGCTTACAGACAGGTGAAAAACTGTTTTTT

j_gene: TRBJ1-1
abundance: many
v_gene: TRBV25-1
d_gene: TRBD1
CDR3aa: CASSITGTGRSEAFF
CDR3nt: TGTGCCAGCAGTATAACCGGGACAGGGCGTTCTGAAGCTTTCTTT

j_gene: TRBJ1-5
abundance: once
v_gene: TRBV4-3
d_gene: TRBD1
CDR3aa: CASSRETGVNQPQHF
CDR3nt: TGCGCCAGCAGCCGAGAAACAGGGGTGAATCAGCCCCAGCATTTT

j_gene: TRBJ1-4
abundance: NA
v_gene: TRBV5-1
d_gene: TRBD1
CDR3aa: CASSTQSPTGGLNEKLFF
CDR3nt: TGCGCCAGCAGCACCCAATCACCGACAGGGGGCCTTAATGAAAAACTGTTTTTT

j_gene: TRBJ2-7
abundance: once
v_gene: TRBV24-1
d_gene: TRBD2
CDR3aa: CATSSGGGYEQYF
CDR3nt: TGTGCCACCAGTAGCGGGGGGGGCTACGAGCAGTACTTC

j_gene: TRBJ1-6
abundance: many
v_gene: TRBV3-1/TRBV3-2
d_gene: NA
CDR3aa: CASSQVFGPLHF
CDR3nt: TGTGCCAGCAGCCAAGTTTTTGGCCCCCTCCACTTT

j_gene: TRBJ2-1
abundance: NA
v_gene: TRBV3-1/TRBV3-2
d_gene: TRBD2
CDR3aa: CASSHDGGARIEQFF
CDR3nt: TGTGCCAGCAGCCATGACGGGGGGGCTAGAATTGAGCAGTTCTTC

j_gene: TRBJ1-2
abundance: NA
v_gene: TRBV28
d_gene: TRBD1
CDR3aa: CASIPTGTYGYTF
CDR3nt: TGTGCCAGCATACCGACAGGGACCTATGGCTACACCTTC

j_gene: TRBJ1-1
abundance: NA
v_gene: TRBV20-1
d_gene: NA
CDR3aa: CSASRSGGAEAFF
CDR3nt: TGCAGTGCTAGTCGTTCGGGAGGGGCTGAAGCTTTCTTT

j_gene: TRBJ1-1
abundance: NA
v_gene: TRBV5-1
d_gene: TRBD1
CDR3aa: CASNPGQGYEAFF
CDR3nt: TGCGCCAGCAACCCGGGACAGGGATATGAAGCTTTCTTT

j_gene: TRBJ2-5
abundance: NA
v_gene: TRBV7-6
d_gene: TRBD1
CDR3aa: CASSGTGGAGETQYF
CDR3nt: TGTGCCAGCTCTGGGACAGGGGGCGCGGGGGAGACCCAGTACTTC